Detailed here is one T cell receptor (beta chain). Antigen unknown. Constant-segment primers were used for 5'RACE, and the resulting TCR alpha and TCR beta cDNA libraries carried sample barcodes and UMIs. TCRdb passed the 5' RACE reads through MiXCR, listing each CDR3 protein once. Of 100,000 to 150,000 distinct CDR3 sequences listed, 17% are singletons. V was clipped by 3 bases and J by 2 bases, with 15 bases between them. This CDR3 is built from 15 residues. Germline V lookup: CDR1 SGHNT, CDR2 YYREEE (reference sequence). These data come from a study of T-cell memory formation after mild COVID-19. Looking at the study overall: TCR clusters were mostly confined to one donor each.

Findings and caveats of the study: Researchers found some responding clones in pre-infection memory, a sign that cross-reactive memory joined. Nothing showed for sure that second-wave clones peaking on day 37 were SARS-CoV-2 specific.

This clonotype originated in a man between 18 and 35 years old who had mild COVID-19 (a few samples of this study predate the infection). Cell type and time point are not known. Sequencing used PBMCs or a T cell subset sorted from them (not recorded which). V and J are TRBV5-4 and TRBJ2-7; perhaps TRBD2 as D (6 bases). The CDR3 DNA is TGTGCCAGCAGCTCGCTGGGGGGAACGACCTACGAGCAGTACGTC. It is translated as CASSSLGGTTYEQYV.